A selection of T cell receptor beta chains follows, all from one sample in a study of shared clonotypes between healthy human individuals. Profiled with immunoSEQ multiplex PCR; TCRdb holds only in-frame clones, not every one. The repertoire holds about 640,000 clones, 72% seen once, with 1.8% in the top ten. Sequencing input: memory CD4+ T cells sorted from blood. The receptors were gathered from a woman in her twenties or thirties in good health. Each CDR3 is given with its conserved first and last residue. The order of the fields is clone size, V gene, J gene, D gene, CDR3 DNA, CDR3 protein. D genes are given only for firm matches. Part of the rows lack a size; the others show once, few, many or a class for expanded clones.

>NA|TRBV16|TRBJ2-7|NA
TGTGCCAGCAGCCGGGGCGCCGGGAGCTCATACGAGCAGTACTTC
CASSRGAGSSYEQYF
>NA|TRBV11-2|TRBJ1-1|NA
TGTGCCAGCAGCCTCGGACCCTTGAACACTGAAGCTTTCTTT
CASSLGPLNTEAFF
>NA|TRBV18|TRBJ2-7|TRBD2
TGTGCCAGCTCACCTGGGCTAGCGGGAACCTACGAGCAGTACTTC
CASSPGLAGTYEQYF
>once|TRBV7-9|TRBJ2-1|TRBD2
TGTGCCAGCGGGACTAGTACTGGTGAGCAGTTCTTC
CASGTSTGEQFF
>NA|TRBV19|TRBJ2-5|NA
TGTGCCAGTAGTATAGATAGGCGGGGAAAGAGAGAGACCCAGTACTTC
CASSIDRRGKRETQYF
>NA|TRBV11-2|TRBJ1-1|NA
TGTGCCAGCAGCTTCCTACTTGAGGGGACTGAAGCTTTCTTT
CASSFLLEGTEAFF
>NA|TRBV30|TRBJ2-1|NA
TGTGCCTGGAGTGGTGGCGGAATGTACAATGAGCAGTTCTTC
CAWSGGGMYNEQFF
>NA|TRBV6-6|TRBJ2-1|NA
TGTGCCAGCAGTTCATCAGGGACGTCCTACAATGAGCAGTTCTTC
CASSSSGTSYNEQFF
>NA|TRBV27|TRBJ1-4|NA
TGTGCCAGCATGGGTACGGGGGCTAATGAAAAACTGTTTTTT
CASMGTGANEKLFF
>NA|TRBV29-1|TRBJ1-5|NA
TGCAGCGTTCTGGACAAGGGGAATCAGCCCCAGCATTTT
CSVLDKGNQPQHF
>NA|TRBV18|TRBJ2-7|NA
TGTGCCAGCTCAACAGGGAGCTCCTACGAGCAGTACTTC
CASSTGSSYEQYF
>NA|TRBV5-8|TRBJ2-7|TRBD2
TGTGCCAGCAGCCCACTAGCGGAACTTTACGAGCAGTACTTC
CASSPLAELYEQYF
>NA|TRBV28|TRBJ1-4|NA
TGTGCCAGCAGTTTTAGGCCGGGTGATGGTGAAAAACTGTTTTTT
CASSFRPGDGEKLFF
>NA|TRBV7-9|TRBJ1-2|NA
TGTGCCAGCAGCTTTCAGTCCCTCAAGAACTATGGCTACACCTTC
CASSFQSLKNYGYTF
>few|TRBV14|TRBJ2-1|TRBD2
TGTGCCAGCAGCCAAGTGCCGGGACTAGCGGTCCACAATGAGCAGTTCTTC
CASSQVPGLAVHNEQFF
>few|TRBV4-1|TRBJ1-3|NA
TGCGCCAGCAGCCAAGAGGGGGCCAACTCTAACTCTGGAAACACCATATATTTT
CASSQEGANSNSGNTIYF
>NA|TRBV4-2|TRBJ1-4|NA
TGTGCCAGCAGCCAAGGATTGGTGGGTATAAGAACTAATGAAAAACTGTTTTTT
CASSQGLVGIRTNEKLFF
>NA|TRBV13|TRBJ2-5|NA
TGTGCCAGCAGCTCCGACCCCTCCGAGACCCAGTACTTC
CASSSDPSETQYF
>NA|TRBV25-1|TRBJ1-5|TRBD1
TGTGCCAGCTCCGAAGGACAGGGCAATCAGCCCCAGCATTTT
CASSEGQGNQPQHF
>NA|TRBV5-1|TRBJ2-2|TRBD2
TGCGCCAGCAGCTTTTACGCGGGAGTGAACACCGGGGAGCTGTTTTTT
CASSFYAGVNTGELFF
>NA|TRBV9|TRBJ1-3|NA
TGTGCCAGCAGCCTAGGGGGGGCCAGCTCTGGAAACACCATATATTTT
CASSLGGASSGNTIYF
>NA|TRBV7-6|TRBJ2-3|TRBD2
TGTGCCAGCAGCTTACTAGCGGGAGAATTCACAGATACGCAGTATTTT
CASSLLAGEFTDTQYF
>NA|TRBV19|TRBJ2-5|TRBD2
TGTGCCAGTAGCCCGTTAGCGGGGGGTCAAGAGACCCAGTACTTC
CASSPLAGGQETQYF
>NA|TRBV5-1|TRBJ2-1|TRBD1
TGCGCCAGCAGCGGGACAGGGGTTGGTGAGCAGTTCTTC
CASSGTGVGEQFF
>NA|TRBV14|TRBJ1-2|NA
TGTGCCAGCAGCCAACTAAACAGGGAGGCTGGCTACACCTTC
CASSQLNREAGYTF